The present entry profiles one TCR beta chain with its context. These data originate in a study of blood T cell repertoires in COVID-19. Study context: From T cells, B-cell-depleted T cells, or PBMCs came the material, which was cDNA or gDNA.

Original analysis: The assay estimated nucleated cells by amplifying reference gene primers. Profiling relied on immunoSEQ multiplex PCR, and the TCRdb table lists in-frame clones only, not all of them. V and J calls and clone size come straight from that table; D and trimming were deduced from the DNA. This table holds about 220,000 clones, more than 70% found once. CDR1 is ENHRY and CDR2 is SYGVKD in the germline V gene. V dropped 3 bases and J dropped 4 bases, with 12 bases sitting between them. The CDR3 runs 14 residues. This receptor was obtained from a woman aged 80 or over with acute or convalescent COVID-19. The V call is TRBV10-3, the J call TRBJ1-2; D is possibly TRBD1 (5 bases). Material: peripheral blood. DNA for the CDR3: TGTGCCATCAGTGAAGTAGGGGTGGGCTATGGCTACACCTTC. It codes for CAISEVGVGYGYTF.